The 13 T cell receptor beta chains reported below all come from one sample, sequenced in a study of T cell changes during pregnancy in multiple sclerosis (dated 2019 in TCRdb). Library method: the immunoSEQ multiplex PCR assay. Held by TCRdb, this immuneACCESS table contains in-frame sequences only and omits some clones. Under half of the omission traces to an unresolved V gene where checked; the cause of the rest is unknown. This sample gives 45,000 to 60,000 clones in total; about 92% of them show up just once. Approximately 0.21% of the sample goes to the ten largest clones. Sequences were derived from CD4+ T cells from peripheral blood mononuclear cells, sampled in the second trimester of pregnancy. The source of these receptors is a female donor with multiple sclerosis, enrolled in a pregnancy study.

This clone is a singleton in its sample. This chain joins TRBV7-2 and TRBJ2-7, with D maybe TRBD2 (5 bases). The germline gives CDR1 SGHTA, CDR2 FQGNSA. The V and J ends lost 8 bases and 3 bases respectively, with 20 bases between them. The length of the CDR3 is 15 residues. The CDR3 bases are TGTGCCAGCCGGACCGGACCGGAGGTGGTCTACGAGCAGTACTTC. The encoded protein is CASRTGPEVVYEQYF.

V gene TRBV19 combines with J gene TRBJ1-5; D is perhaps TRBD1 (5 bases). Trimming took off 10 bases at V and 3 bases at J, with 13 bases between the two ends. Germline V gene lookup returns CDR1 LNHDA and CDR2 SQIVND (reference sequence). This CDR3 region has 13 residues. CDR3 sequence: CATCGTVNQPQHF. CDR3 bases: TGTGCCACGTGCGGGACGGTCAATCAGCCCCAGCATTTT.

The V call is TRBV18, the J call TRBJ1-1; 10 nucleotides align to TRBD1. The CDR3 contains 17 residues. Germline V gives CDR1 KGHSH, CDR2 LQKENI. Unmatched junction bases numbered 4, after V lost 0 bases and J lost 0 bases. CDR3 DNA sequence: TGTGCCAGCTCACCACCATCAGGACAGGGGGTGAACACTGAAGCTTTCTTT. Residues: CASSPPSGQGVNTEAFF.

The chain joins TRBV14 to TRBJ2-7; 7 nucleotides line up with TRBD2. In germline, CDR1 is SGHDN, CDR2 FVKESK. V gave up 4 bases and J gave up 2 bases; unmatched junction bases: 8. The CDR3 has 15 residues. The CDR3 sequence is CASSRGDGRAYEQYF. The CDR3 DNA reads as TGTGCCAGCAGCCGAGGCGATGGGAGGGCCTACGAGCAGTACTTC.

The J gene is TRBJ1-1, the V gene TRBV5-1; D is unresolved. This CDR3 has 15 amino acids. The germline V gene has CDR1 SGHRS and CDR2 YFSETQ. Trimming shortened V by 0 bases and J by 1 base, and 10 bases separated the two germline ends. The CDR3 region is CASSLAAGSNTEAFF. CDR3 in DNA: TGCGCCAGCAGCTTGGCCGCAGGCTCGAACACTGAAGCTTTCTTT.

The rearrangement joins TRBV28 to TRBJ2-4; the D gene is possibly TRBD2 (5 bases). Looked up from germline, CDR1 is MDHEN and CDR2 is SYDVKM. V lost 2 bases, J lost 7 bases, and 18 bases lay in between. This CDR3 comprises 16 residues. DNA for the CDR3: TGTGCCAGCAGTTTAAGAGGACTTCCGAGGTGGAACATTCAGTACTTC. This codes for CASSLRGLPRWNIQYF. The complete variable domain, with remaining parts taken from reference TRBV28 and TRBJ2-4, reads DVKVTQSSRYLVKRTGEKVFLECVQDMDHENMFWYRQDPGLGLRLIYFSYDVKMKEKGDIPEGYSVSREKKERFSLILESASTNQTSMYLCASSLRGLPRWNIQYFGAGTRLSVL.

V is TRBV5-1 and J is TRBJ2-2; D possibly corresponds to TRBD2 (5 bases). From germline, CDR1 is SGHRS and CDR2 YFSETQ. The CDR3 runs 14 residues. Trimming left V 5 bases short and J 0 bases short, with 8 bases between. CDR3 DNA: TGCGCCAGCAGGTTGACTACGAACACCGGGGAGCTGTTTTTT. This translates into CASRLTTNTGELFF.

In its sample, this clone was seen once. The chain combines TRBV2 with TRBJ2-1, with D possibly TRBD2 on 7 matching bases. CDR1 SNHLY and CDR2 FYNNEI come from the germline V gene. CDR3 length equals 15 residues. The V and J ends lost 3 bases and 12 bases respectively, with 21 bases between them. The chain's CDR3 is CASSDRNWREGGQFF. CDR3 nucleotide sequence: TGTGCCAGCAGTGACCGTAATTGGAGGGAGGGGGGGCAGTTCTTC.

This chain links TRBV25-1 with TRBJ1-6; 7 nucleotides align to TRBD1. Per germline, CDR1 MGHDK and CDR2 SYGVNS. J gave up 0 bases and V 4 bases, and 6 bases lay outside the gene matches. The CDR3 consists of 17 residues. The CDR3 DNA sequence: TGTGCCAGCAGTGGGAGGACAGGTTACTCCTATAATTCACCCCTCCACTTT. This sequence encodes CASSGRTGYSYNSPLHF.

This clone appeared once. The chain recombines TRBV27 with TRBJ1-2; D unclear. The V end was cut by 5 bases, the J end by 1 base, with 14 bases between. The CDR3 totals 15 residues. Germline V gene lookup returns CDR1 MNHEY and CDR2 SMNVEV (reference sequence). The CDR3 protein is CASSPRRSLNYGYTF. CDR3 coding DNA: TGTGCCAGCAGTCCGAGACGGAGTCTTAACTATGGCTACACCTTC.

This sequence joins TRBV15 and TRBJ2-1; the D gene is possibly TRBD2 (6 bases). The CDR3 has 17 amino acids. Trimming took 0 bases from V and 2 from J, leaving 14 bases between them. CDR1 and CDR2 (germline): LNHNV, YYDKDF (reference sequence). The CDR3 sequence: CATSRDGTSLTYNEQFF. Here the CDR3 DNA reads TGTGCCACCAGCAGAGATGGGACTTCGTTGACCTACAATGAGCAGTTCTTC.

Here the CDR3 reads CASSTRGQGLTEAFF. CDR3 nucleotide sequence: TGTGCCAGCAGCACAAGAGGGCAGGGGCTGACTGAAGCTTTCTTT. The rearrangement links TRBV11-2 to TRBJ1-1, with a tentative D call TRBD1 (6 bases). Between the trimmed V and J ends, which lost 5 bases and 5 bases, there was a span of 18 bases. Germline CDR1 SGHAT, CDR2 FQNNGV. This CDR3 has 15 residues.

V gene TRBV19 combines with J gene TRBJ1-1; 8 positions match TRBD1. J lost 7 bases, V lost 3 bases, and 4 bases had no gene match. Germline V gene lookup returns CDR1 LNHDA and CDR2 SQIVND (reference sequence). CDR3 length: 13 amino acids. For the CDR3, the DNA is TGTGCCAGTAGTATGGGACAGGATGATGAAGCTTTCTTT. This sequence encodes CASSMGQDDEAFF. The entire variable domain, with the rest obtained from reference TRBV19 and TRBJ1-1, is as follows: DGGITQSPKYLFRKEGQNVTLSCEQNLNHDAMYWYRQDPGQGLRLIYYSQIVNDFQKGDIAEGYSVSREKKESFPLTVTSAQKNPTAFYLCASSMGQDDEAFFGQGTRLTVV.